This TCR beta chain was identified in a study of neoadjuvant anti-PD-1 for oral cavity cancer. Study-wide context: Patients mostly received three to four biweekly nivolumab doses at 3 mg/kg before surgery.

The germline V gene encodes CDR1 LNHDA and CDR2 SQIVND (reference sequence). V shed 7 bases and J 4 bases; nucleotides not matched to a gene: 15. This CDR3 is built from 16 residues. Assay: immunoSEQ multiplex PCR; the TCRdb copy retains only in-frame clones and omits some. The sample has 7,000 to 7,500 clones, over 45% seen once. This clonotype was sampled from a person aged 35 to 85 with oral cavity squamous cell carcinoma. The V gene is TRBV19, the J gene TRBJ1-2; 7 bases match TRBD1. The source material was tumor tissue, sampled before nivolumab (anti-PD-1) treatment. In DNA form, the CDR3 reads TGTGCCAGTACCCCATCGCCGGGACAGAGAACCTATGGCTACACCTTC. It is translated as CASTPSPGQRTYGYTF.